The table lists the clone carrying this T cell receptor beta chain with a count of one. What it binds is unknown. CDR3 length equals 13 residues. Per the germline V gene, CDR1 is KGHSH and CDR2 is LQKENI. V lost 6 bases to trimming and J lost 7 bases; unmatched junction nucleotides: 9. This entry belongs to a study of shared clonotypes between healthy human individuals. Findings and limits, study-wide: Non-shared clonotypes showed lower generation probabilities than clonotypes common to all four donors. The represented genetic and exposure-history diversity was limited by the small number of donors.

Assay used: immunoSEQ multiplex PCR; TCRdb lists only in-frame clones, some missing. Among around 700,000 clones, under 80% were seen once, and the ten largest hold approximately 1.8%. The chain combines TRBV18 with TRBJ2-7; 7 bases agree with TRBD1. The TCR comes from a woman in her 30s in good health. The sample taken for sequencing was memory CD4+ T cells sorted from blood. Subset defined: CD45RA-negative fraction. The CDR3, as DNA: TGTGCCAGCTCTCTGGACAGGTCGAGAGAGCAGTACTTC. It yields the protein CASSLDRSREQYF.